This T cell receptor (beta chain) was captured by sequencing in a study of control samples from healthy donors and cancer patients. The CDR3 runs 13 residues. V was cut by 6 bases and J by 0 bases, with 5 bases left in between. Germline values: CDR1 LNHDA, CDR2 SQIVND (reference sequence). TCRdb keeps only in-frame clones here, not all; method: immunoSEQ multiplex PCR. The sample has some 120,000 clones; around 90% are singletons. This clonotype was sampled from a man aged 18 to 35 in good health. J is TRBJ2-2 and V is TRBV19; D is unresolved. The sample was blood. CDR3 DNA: TGTGCCAGTAGCATAACGAACACCGGGGAGCTGTTTTTT. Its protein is CASSITNTGELFF. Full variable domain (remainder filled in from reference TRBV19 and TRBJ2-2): DGGITQSPKYLFRKEGQNVTLSCEQNLNHDAMYWYRQDPGQGLRLIYYSQIVNDFQKGDIAEGYSVSREKKESFPLTVTSAQKNPTAFYLCASSITNTGELFFGEGSRLTVL.